The 15 T cell receptor beta chains in this list originate from one sample, sequenced in a study of cytomegalovirus exposure and HLA in healthy donors. PCR involved 60 Vbeta and 13 Jbeta primers. The table came from immunoSEQ multiplex PCR; TCRdb's copy has only in-frame clones and leaves some out. Among about 210,000 clones listed, roughly 77% were seen once. The specimen sequenced was PBMCs. These TCRs come from a middle-aged man in good health and CMV-seropositive.

J is TRBJ2-3 and V is TRBV7-9, with D possibly being TRBD1 (6 bases). The V and J ends lost 0 bases and 0 bases respectively, with 7 bases between them. The CDR3 loop spans 15 amino acids. CDR1 is SEHNR, CDR2 FQNEAQ, per germline (reference sequence). The CDR3 DNA reads as TGTGCCAGCAGCTTAGCGGGGGCTAGCACAGATACGCAGTATTTT. Protein sequence: CASSLAGASTDTQYF.

The chain employs TRBV29-1 and TRBJ2-1; the D gene is possibly TRBD1 (6 bases). V was clipped by 6 bases and J by 2 bases, with 17 bases between them. The CDR3 is 15 residues long. Per the germline V gene, CDR1 is SQVTM and CDR2 is ANQGSEA. DNA of the CDR3: TGCAGCGTCGACCGACAGGCCGTGGCCTACAATGAGCAGTTCTTC. Its protein product is CSVDRQAVAYNEQFF.

This chain connects TRBV29-1 to TRBJ1-1, with D maybe TRBD1 (5 bases). Deletions cut 6 bases from V and 3 bases from J, with 14 bases between. Germline loops: CDR1 SQVTM, CDR2 ANQGSEA. CDR3 size: 13 residues. CDR3 DNA: TGCAGCGTCGCAGGGTACGAGGACACTGAAGCTTTCTTT. Translating it yields CSVAGYEDTEAFF.

This chain connects TRBV5-1 to TRBJ2-2, with D tentatively TRBD1 (5 bases). Deletions cut 0 bases from V and 5 bases from J, with 11 bases between. Germline V lookup: CDR1 SGHRS, CDR2 YFSETQ. The length of the CDR3 is 15 residues. This CDR3 is CASSLEGEGTGELFF. CDR3 in DNA: TGCGCCAGCAGCTTGGAAGGGGAAGGGACCGGGGAGCTGTTTTTT.

V usage is TRBV5-1 and J usage is TRBJ1-5, with 8 bases matching TRBD1. CDR3 length: 17 amino acids. J lost 5 bases, V lost 4 bases, and 14 bases had no gene match. CDR1 and CDR2 from the germline V gene are SGHRS and YFSETQ. The CDR3 spells CASSPGTGYQGHQPQHF. CDR3 nucleotide sequence: TGCGCCAGCAGCCCAGGGACAGGCTACCAAGGTCATCAGCCCCAGCATTTT.

This chain connects TRBV5-4 to TRBJ2-3, with D unclear. V was pared by 5 bases and J by 2 bases, with 18 bases between. Germline V CDR1 and CDR2: SGHNT, YYREEE (reference sequence). This CDR3 comprises 16 residues. CDR3: CASRVRGATFTDTQYF. Here the CDR3 DNA reads TGTGCCAGCAGGGTCCGAGGAGCCACCTTCACAGATACGCAGTATTTT.

This clone was found once. CDR3 coding DNA: TGTGCCAGCAGTTTAGGACTAGCGGGGCTCTACGATACGCAGTATTTT. It codes for CASSLGLAGLYDTQYF. This sequence joins TRBV6-5 and TRBJ2-3, with 12 bases aligning to TRBD2. V shed 4 bases, J shed 6 bases, and the junction held 8 bases outside the gene matches. The CDR3 is 16 amino acids. The germline CDR1 and CDR2 sequences are MNHEY and SVGAGI.

This chain links TRBV29-1 with TRBJ1-1; D ambiguous. The CDR3 contains 13 residues. CDR1 is SQVTM and CDR2 is ANQGSEA in the germline V gene. V lost 1 base and J 1 base, leaving 7 bases between the germline ends. The CDR3 loop reads CSVEGLTNTEAFF. CDR3 coding DNA: TGCAGCGTTGAAGGGCTTACGAACACTGAAGCTTTCTTT.

This clone appeared a single time. Written as DNA, the CDR3 is TGTGCCAGCAGCTCGGGACAGGGGTTCCCCTACGAGCAGTACTTC. As protein: CASSSGQGFPYEQYF. The genes are TRBV5-4 and TRBJ2-7; 10 nucleotides match TRBD1. CDR1 is SGHNT, CDR2 YYREEE, per germline (reference sequence). The CDR3 has 15 residues. The ends lost 3 bases at V and 2 bases at J; junction bases unmatched: 5.

This CDR3 reads CASSEARRKSGTKQYF. CDR3 DNA sequence: TGTGCCAGCAGTGAAGCGCGGAGGAAGTCCGGTACGAAGCAGTACTTC. V and J are TRBV6-1 and TRBJ2-7, with D perhaps matching TRBD2 (5 bases). The CDR3 runs 16 residues. Germline lookup yields CDR1 MNHNS and CDR2 SASEGT. Trimming took 0 bases from V and 8 from J, leaving 20 bases between them.

This clone was seen a handful of times. V gene TRBV5-8 combines with J gene TRBJ1-5, with TRBD1 as a possible D gene (6 bases). The CDR3 is made up of 18 amino acids. V was clipped by 4 bases and J by 2 bases, with 22 bases between them. Germline V gives CDR1 SGHTS, CDR2 YDEGEE. The CDR3 loop is CASSPFLPGVGGNQPQHF. Here the CDR3 DNA reads TGTGCCAGCAGCCCCTTTTTGCCAGGGGTGGGTGGCAATCAGCCCCAGCATTTT.

V gene TRBV6-5 combines with J gene TRBJ2-1, with D perhaps TRBD2 (6 bases). V gave up 2 bases and J gave up 9 bases, with 11 bases separating them. CDR3 length: 13 amino acids. Germline lookup yields CDR1 MNHEY and CDR2 SVGAGI. CDR3 loop: CASSYRRRGEQFF. Written as DNA, the CDR3 is TGTGCCAGCAGTTACCGGAGGAGGGGTGAGCAGTTCTTC.

The chain has TRBV4-1 and TRBJ1-2, with a possible D match to TRBD1 (5 bases). The germline V gene has CDR1 MGHRA and CDR2 YSYEKL. The CDR3 totals 14 residues. V was pared by 0 bases and J by 8 bases, with 13 bases between. In DNA, the CDR3 is TGCGCCAGCAGCCAAGAGGGGAGGTGGGACGGCTACACCTTC. Protein product: CASSQEGRWDGYTF.

The V and J genes are TRBV29-1 and TRBJ2-7, with 8 bases matching TRBD1. Germline lookup yields CDR1 SQVTM and CDR2 ANQGSEA. The CDR3 has 14 amino acids. Trimming removed 7 bases from V and 7 bases from J; junction bases left unmatched: 15. Here the CDR3 DNA reads TGCAGCGATGAGGATAGGCAGGGGGCTAGGGAGCAGTACTTC. Translated, it gives CSDEDRQGAREQYF.

This clone has just one count. V usage is TRBV18 and J usage is TRBJ2-3; 9 bases line up with TRBD2. The V gene's germline CDR1 is KGHSH and CDR2 LQKENI. Trimming at V came to 3 bases and at J to 1 base, leaving 17 bases not matched to a gene. This CDR3 contains 20 residues. CDR3 loop: CASSPRPLPAEREGTDTQYF. In DNA, the CDR3 is TGTGCCAGCTCACCCCGACCCCTCCCCGCGGAGCGGGAGGGCACAGATACGCAGTATTTT.